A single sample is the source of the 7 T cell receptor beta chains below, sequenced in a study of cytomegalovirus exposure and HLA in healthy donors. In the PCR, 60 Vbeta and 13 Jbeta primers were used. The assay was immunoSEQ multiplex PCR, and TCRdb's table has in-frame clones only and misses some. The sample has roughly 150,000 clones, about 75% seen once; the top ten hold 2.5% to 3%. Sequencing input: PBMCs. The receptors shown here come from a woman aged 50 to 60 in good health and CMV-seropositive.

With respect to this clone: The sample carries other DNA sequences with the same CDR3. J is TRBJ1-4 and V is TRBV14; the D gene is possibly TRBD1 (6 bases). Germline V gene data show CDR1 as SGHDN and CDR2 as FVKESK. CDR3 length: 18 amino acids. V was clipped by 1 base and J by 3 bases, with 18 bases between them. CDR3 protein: CASSQVPRRGGPNEKLFF. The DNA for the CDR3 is TGTGCCAGCAGCCAAGTTCCAAGGCGGGGGGGGCCTAATGAAAAACTGTTTTTT.

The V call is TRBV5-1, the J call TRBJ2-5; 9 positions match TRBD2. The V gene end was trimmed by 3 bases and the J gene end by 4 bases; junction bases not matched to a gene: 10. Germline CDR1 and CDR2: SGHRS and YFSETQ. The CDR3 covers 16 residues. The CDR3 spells CASSSPGGGAPETQYF. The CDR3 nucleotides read TGCGCCAGCAGCTCCCCGGGCGGGGGGGCCCCAGAGACCCAGTACTTC.

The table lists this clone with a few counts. The CDR3 reads CASSLQTSGVGDTQYF. The CDR3 nucleotides read TGTGCCAGCAGCCTCCAGACTAGCGGAGTAGGAGATACGCAGTATTTT. V usage is TRBV5-4 and J usage is TRBJ2-3; 9 bases agree with TRBD2. Trimming cost V 4 bases and J 5 bases; bases outside gene matches: 11. There are 16 residues in the CDR3. Germline V CDR1 and CDR2: SGHNT, YYREEE (reference sequence).

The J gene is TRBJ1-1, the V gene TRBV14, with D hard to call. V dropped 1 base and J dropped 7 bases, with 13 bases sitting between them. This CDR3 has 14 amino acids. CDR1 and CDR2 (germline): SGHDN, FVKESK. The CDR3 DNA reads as TGTGCCAGCAGCCAAGGGCCGGGGAGGGTTGAAGCTTTCTTT. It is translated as CASSQGPGRVEAFF.

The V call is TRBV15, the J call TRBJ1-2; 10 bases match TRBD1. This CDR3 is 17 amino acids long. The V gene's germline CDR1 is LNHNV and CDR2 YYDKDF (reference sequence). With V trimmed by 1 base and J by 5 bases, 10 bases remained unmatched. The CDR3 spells CATSRGGQGNYKYGYTF. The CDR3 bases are TGTGCCACCAGCAGAGGGGGACAGGGGAATTATAAGTATGGCTACACCTTC.

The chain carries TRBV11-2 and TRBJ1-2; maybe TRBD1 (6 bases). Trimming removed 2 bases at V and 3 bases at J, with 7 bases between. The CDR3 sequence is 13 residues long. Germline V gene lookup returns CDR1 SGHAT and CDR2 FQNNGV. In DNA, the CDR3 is TGTGCCAGCAGCTTATACAGGGACTATGGCTACACCTTC. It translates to CASSLYRDYGYTF. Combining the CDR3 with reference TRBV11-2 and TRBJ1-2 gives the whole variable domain EAGVAQSPRYKIIEKRQSVAFWCNPISGHATLYWYQQILGQGPKLLIQFQNNGVVDDSQLPKDRFSAERLKGVDSTLKIQPAKLEDSAVYLCASSLYRDYGYTFGSGTRLTVV.

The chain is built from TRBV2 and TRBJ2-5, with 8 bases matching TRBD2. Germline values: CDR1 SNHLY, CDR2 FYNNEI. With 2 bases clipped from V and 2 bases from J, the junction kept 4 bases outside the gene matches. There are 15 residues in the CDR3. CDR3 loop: CASSEQRGRQETQYF. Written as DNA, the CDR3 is TGTGCCAGCAGTGAACAGCGGGGGAGACAAGAGACCCAGTACTTC. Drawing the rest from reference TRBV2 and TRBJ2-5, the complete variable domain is EPEVTQTPSHQVTQMGQEVILRCVPISNHLYFYWYRQILGQKVEFLVSFYNNEISEKSEIFDDQFSVERPDGSNFTLKIRSTKLEDSAMYFCASSEQRGRQETQYFGPGTRLLVL.